This is a list of T cell receptor beta chains from one sample in a study of cytomegalovirus exposure and HLA in healthy donors. TCRdb's table, derived via immunoSEQ multiplex PCR, lists solely in-frame clones and lacks some. Among roughly 120,000 clones listed, roughly 78% were seen once. The sequencing input was PBMCs. Source of these receptors: a woman under 40 in good health and CMV-seronegative. CDR3s include the opening cysteine and the closing phenylalanine or tryptophan. D genes are given only for firm matches. Only some rows state a clone size, as once, few, many or a class for expanded clones.

abundance,j_gene,d_gene,v_gene,CDR3aa,CDR3nt
NA,TRBJ2-1,TRBD1,TRBV25-1,CASSAEVGGLSNEQFF,TGTGCCAGCAGTGCAGAAGTAGGGGGCCTTTCAAATGAGCAGTTCTTC
NA,TRBJ2-6,NA,TRBV7-3,CASKPSGANVLTF,TGTGCCAGCAAGCCGTCTGGGGCCAACGTCCTGACTTTC
NA,TRBJ2-7,TRBD1,TRBV11-1,CASSVDRGGSYEQYF,TGTGCCAGCAGCGTCGACAGGGGGGGATCCTACGAGCAGTACTTC
NA,TRBJ1-4,NA,TRBV4-1,CASSQGVREDEKLFF,TGCGCCAGCAGCCAAGGGGTACGGGAAGATGAAAAACTGTTTTTT
once,TRBJ1-1,NA,TRBV30,CAWRGRNTEAFF,TGTGCCTGGCGGGGGAGGAACACTGAAGCTTTCTTT
NA,TRBJ2-1,NA,TRBV5-6,CASRLGASVVYNEQFF,TGTGCCAGCAGATTGGGAGCTAGCGTGGTCTACAATGAGCAGTTCTTC
NA,TRBJ2-6,NA,TRBV11-1,CASSMIQESGANVLTF,TGTGCCAGCAGCATGATACAGGAGTCTGGGGCCAACGTCCTGACTTTC
NA,TRBJ1-2,TRBD1,TRBV9,CASSAGQGEVGYTF,TGTGCCAGCAGCGCCGGACAGGGGGAGGTTGGCTACACCTTC
NA,TRBJ2-7,NA,TRBV28,CASSLGQGYEQYF,TGTGCCAGCAGTTTGGGGCAGGGCTACGAGCAGTACTTC
NA,TRBJ1-5,NA,TRBV9,CASSPGEYSNQPQHF,TGTGCCAGCAGCCCCGGAGAGTATAGCAATCAGCCCCAGCATTTT
NA,TRBJ1-1,TRBD1,TRBV19,CASSTRQGNTEAFF,TGTGCCAGTAGTACACGACAGGGAAACACTGAAGCTTTCTTT
NA,TRBJ2-5,TRBD2,TRBV19,CASSGLGQETQYF,TGTGCCAGTAGCGGACTAGGGCAAGAGACCCAGTACTTC
NA,TRBJ2-1,NA,TRBV4-3,CASSQERFAYREQFF,TGCGCCAGCAGCCAAGAGCGGTTTGCGTATCGCGAGCAGTTCTTC
NA,TRBJ2-7,NA,TRBV5-6,CASSLSAGLYYEQYF,TGTGCCAGCAGCTTGTCGGCCGGACTCTACTACGAGCAGTACTTC
once,TRBJ2-3,TRBD2,TRBV2,CASSDLAGGSDTQYF,TGTGCCAGCAGTGACCTAGCGGGGGGTTCAGATACGCAGTATTTT
NA,TRBJ1-5,NA,TRBV6-6,CASSYRDIHSNQPQHF,TGTGCCAGCAGTTACCGAGACATACATAGCAATCAGCCCCAGCATTTT
NA,TRBJ1-5,NA,TRBV29-1,CSVEGPGGPQHF,TGCAGCGTTGAAGGTCCGGGGGGGCCCCAGCATTTT
NA,TRBJ2-7,NA,TRBV5-1,CASSFTGPQYEQYF,TGCGCCAGCAGCTTCACAGGGCCCCAATACGAGCAGTACTTC
NA,TRBJ1-4,TRBD1,TRBV30,CAWSYRGREKLFF,TGTGCCTGGTCGTACAGGGGAAGGGAAAAACTGTTTTTT
NA,TRBJ2-3,NA,TRBV14,CASSQSDTQYF,TGTGCCAGCAGCCAATCTGATACGCAGTATTTT
NA,TRBJ2-7,NA,TRBV29-1,CSVENEYEQYF,TGCAGCGTTGAGAACGAGTACGAGCAGTACTTC
NA,TRBJ1-1,NA,TRBV6-1,CASSEAGSPVYTEAFF,TGTGCCAGCAGTGAAGCGGGGAGCCCGGTGTACACTGAAGCTTTCTTT
NA,TRBJ1-2,TRBD1,TRBV4-3,CASSQDIQGARGYTF,TGCGCCAGCAGCCAAGATATACAGGGGGCGCGGGGCTACACCTTC
NA,TRBJ2-1,NA,TRBV5-4,CASSLGRGESYNEQFF,TGTGCCAGCAGCTTAGGCAGGGGAGAGTCCTACAATGAGCAGTTCTTC
few,TRBJ1-4,NA,TRBV11-2,CASSRPGWESEKLFF,TGTGCCAGCAGCCGACCGGGATGGGAGAGTGAAAAACTGTTTTTT
NA,TRBJ1-2,NA,TRBV14,CASSGHPANYGYTF,TGTGCCAGCAGCGGTCACCCAGCTAACTATGGCTACACCTTC
NA,TRBJ1-1,NA,TRBV6-5,CASSRGGSTEAFF,TGTGCCAGCAGTAGGGGGGGGAGCACTGAAGCTTTCTTT
NA,TRBJ1-1,NA,TRBV5-4,CASSPPGVRGNYEAFF,TGTGCCAGCAGCCCTCCGGGGGTGAGAGGGAACTATGAAGCTTTCTTT
NA,TRBJ2-1,NA,TRBV7-9,CASSLARGNEQFF,TGTGCCAGCAGCTTAGCCAGGGGCAATGAGCAGTTCTTC
NA,TRBJ2-7,NA,TRBV29-1,CSATSVESYEQYF,TGCAGCGCTACCAGCGTTGAGTCCTACGAGCAGTACTTC
NA,TRBJ2-3,NA,TRBV5-1,CASSLGHNTDTQYF,TGCGCCAGCAGCTTGGGCCACAACACAGATACGCAGTATTTT
NA,TRBJ1-4,TRBD1,TRBV6-1,CASQGVVGEKLFF,TGTGCCTCTCAGGGGGTGGTGGGTGAAAAACTGTTTTTT
NA,TRBJ2-3,NA,TRBV28,CASSFQGLGGYF,TGTGCCAGCAGTTTCCAAGGACTGGGCGGGTATTTT
few,TRBJ1-3,NA,TRBV6-1,CASSAGGTGNTIYF,TGTGCCAGCAGTGCGGGGGGGACTGGAAACACCATATATTTT